This paragraph reports one TCR beta chain. This entry belongs to a study of cytomegalovirus exposure and HLA in healthy donors. Profiling relied on immunoSEQ multiplex PCR, and the TCRdb table lists in-frame clones only, not all of them. Here the sample spans around 250,000 clones, around 90% being singletons. The germline V and J ends were trimmed by 3 bases and 4 bases, with 7 bases remaining between them. The CDR3 consists of 12 residues. Germline loops: CDR1 ENHRY, CDR2 SYGVKD. The sequence was collected from a woman between 25 and 40 years old in good health and CMV-seronegative. This sequence joins TRBV10-3 and TRBJ2-7; unclear D gene. Input material: PBMCs. The CDR3 DNA reads as TGTGCCATCAGTGACGGAAGGTACGAGCAGTACTTC. Its translation: CAISDGRYEQYF.